These 9 T cell receptor beta chains share one sample of origin, sequenced in a study of blood T cell repertoires in COVID-19. Sequencing used immunoSEQ multiplex PCR; TCRdb keeps in-frame clones, though not all of them. The data show around 200,000 clones, with around nine tenths seen just once and around 0.7% held by the top ten. The sample consisted of peripheral blood. Source of these receptors: a man in his forties or fifties with acute or convalescent COVID-19.

The CDR3 bases are TGTGCCAGCAGCTTGGGAGGTAGCGGGAGGACCGGGGAGCTGTTTTTT. It codes for CASSLGGSGRTGELFF. V and J are TRBV3-1 (or the pseudogene TRBV3-2) and TRBJ2-2; 10 positions agree with TRBD2. Germline loops: CDR1 LGHDT, CDR2 YNNKEL (reference sequence). V gave up 5 bases and J gave up 5 bases; unmatched junction bases: 8. This CDR3 has 16 amino acids.

The chain joins TRBV27 to TRBJ1-5; 9 nucleotides agree with TRBD1. V lost 9 bases and J lost 2; bases outside the gene matches: 11. This CDR3 is 16 amino acids long. CDR1 MNHEY and CDR2 SMNVEV come from the germline V gene (reference sequence). The CDR3 DNA sequence: TGTGCCAGAGGGACAGGGTTGGTATGCGGCAATCAGCCCCAGCATTTT. Protein: CARGTGLVCGNQPQHF.

This chain joins TRBV5-6 and TRBJ2-6; 10 nucleotides match TRBD1. CDR1 is SGHDT and CDR2 is YYEEEE in the germline V gene. V was clipped by 4 bases and J by 4 bases; unmatched bases: 14. The CDR3 sequence is 19 residues long. The CDR3 reads CASSPVWDRGLSGANVLTF. CDR3 in DNA: TGTGCCAGCAGCCCGGTCTGGGACAGGGGACTCAGCGGGGCCAACGTCCTGACTTTC.

The V call is TRBV5-1, the J call TRBJ2-7; 11 nucleotides match TRBD2. This CDR3 has 17 residues. The V gene's germline CDR1 is SGHRS and CDR2 YFSETQ. With 2 bases clipped from V and 0 bases from J, the junction kept 7 bases outside the gene matches. CDR3 sequence: CASSFLAGGVSSYEQYF. Here the CDR3 DNA reads TGCGCCAGCAGCTTTCTAGCGGGGGGTGTTAGCTCCTACGAGCAGTACTTC.

This sequence joins TRBV6-2 or TRBV6-3 and TRBJ1-2; D perhaps matches TRBD1 (6 bases). Germline CDR1 is MNHEY and CDR2 is SVGEGT. Between the trimmed V and J ends, which lost 5 bases and 4 bases, there was a span of 14 bases. CDR3 length: 14 amino acids. The CDR3 DNA reads TGTGCCAGCAGTCTTCCCGGGACAATCTATGGCTACACCTTC. This encodes CASSLPGTIYGYTF.

The gene calls are TRBV27 and TRBJ1-5, with TRBD1 identical over 7 bases. Per the germline V gene, CDR1 is MNHEY and CDR2 is SMNVEV (reference sequence). The V and J ends lost 5 bases and 2 bases, in that order; junction bases with no gene match: 3. This CDR3 is 14 amino acids long. CDR3 sequence (DNA): TGTGCCAGCAGTAACAGGGGCGGCAATCAGCCCCAGCATTTT. This translates into CASSNRGGNQPQHF.

This rearrangement joins TRBV11-3 to TRBJ2-1, with 13 bases identical to TRBD2. Looked up from germline, CDR1 is SGHNT and CDR2 is YENEEA. The ends lost 5 bases at V and 9 bases at J; junction bases unmatched: 7. The CDR3 sequence is 15 residues long. Here the CDR3 DNA reads TGTGCCAGCAGCCAAGGACTAGCGGGGGCCTCTGAGCAGTTCTTC. This codes for CASSQGLAGASEQFF.

The chain is built from TRBV6-2 or TRBV6-3 and TRBJ2-7, with 11 bases that match TRBD2. The CDR3 runs to 14 residues. The germline CDR1 and CDR2 sequences are MNHEY and SVGEGT. J gave up 6 bases and V 6 bases, and 7 bases lay outside the gene matches. As DNA, the CDR3 is TGTGCCAGCAGCAGACTAGCGGGAACTCTCGAGCAGTACTTC. This encodes CASSRLAGTLEQYF.

The chain links TRBV3-1 (or the pseudogene TRBV3-2) to TRBJ2-3; D is unclear. CDR3 size: 13 residues. The germline V and J ends were trimmed by 0 bases and 8 bases, with 9 bases remaining between them. Per germline, CDR1 LGHDT and CDR2 YNNKEL (reference sequence). The CDR3 here is CASSQETGATQYF. The CDR3, as DNA: TGTGCCAGCAGCCAAGAAACCGGAGCTACGCAGTATTTT.